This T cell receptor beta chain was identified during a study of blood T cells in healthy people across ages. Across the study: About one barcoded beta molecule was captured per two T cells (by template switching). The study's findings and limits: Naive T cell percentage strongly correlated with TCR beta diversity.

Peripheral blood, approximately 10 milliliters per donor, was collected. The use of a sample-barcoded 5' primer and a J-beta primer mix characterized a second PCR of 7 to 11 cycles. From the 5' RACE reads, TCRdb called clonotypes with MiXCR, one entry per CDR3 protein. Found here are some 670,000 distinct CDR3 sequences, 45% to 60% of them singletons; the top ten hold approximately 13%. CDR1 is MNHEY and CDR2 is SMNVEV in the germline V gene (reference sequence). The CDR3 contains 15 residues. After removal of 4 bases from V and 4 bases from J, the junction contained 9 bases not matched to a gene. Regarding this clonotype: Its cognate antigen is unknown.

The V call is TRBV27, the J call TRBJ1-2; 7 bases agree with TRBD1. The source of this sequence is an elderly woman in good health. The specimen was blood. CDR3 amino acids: CASSYARGQGYGYTF. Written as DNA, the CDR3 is TGTGCCAGCAGTTATGCAAGGGGGCAAGGCTATGGCTACACCTTC.